These T cell receptor beta chains were read from a single sample in a study of T cells in Graves' hyperthyroidism and ophthalmopathy. TCRdb passed the multiplex PCR reads through MiXCR, listing each CDR3 protein once. The sample consists of roughly 200,000 distinct CDR3 sequences, about a sixth of them appearing once. The sequencing input was blood. The origin of the receptors is a woman aged 45-60 years with Graves' hyperthyroidism. The CDR3 runs from the conserved cysteine through the conserved F or W. D genes are given only for firm matches. The size entry is marked missing in some rows and otherwise reads once, few, many or a size class.

v_call	j_call	clone_size	d_call	cdr3_nt	cdr3_aa
TRBV27	TRBJ2-7	many	TRBD2	TGTGCCAGCAGGCGGAGCGGGAACCCAGAGCAGTACTTC	CASRRSGNPEQYF
TRBV6-1	TRBJ1-4	-	-	TGTGCCAGCAGTGAAACAGGGCCGCATGAAAAACTGTTTTTT	CASSETGPHEKLFF
TRBV16	TRBJ1-2	few	TRBD1	TGTGCCAGCAGTCCAATGAATACAGGGGTCTATGGCTACACCTTC	CASSPMNTGVYGYTF
TRBV29-1	TRBJ2-4	few	-	TGCAGCGTTGCTCAGGACTACAAAAACATTCAGTACTTC	CSVAQDYKNIQYF
TRBV7-9	TRBJ2-7	many	-	TGTGCCAGCAGCTTAGGTGCCAGGGATAACGAGCAGTACTTC	CASSLGARDNEQYF
TRBV2	TRBJ1-2	many	TRBD1	TGTGCCAGCAGTCAAGAGGGACAGGTCCCAGGTGGCTACACCTTC	CASSQEGQVPGGYTF
TRBV19	TRBJ2-7	-	-	TGTGCCAGTAGTACCCCCGACTTACCCTACGAGCAGTACTTC	CASSTPDLPYEQYF
TRBV5-1	TRBJ1-1	many	-	TGCGCCAGCAGCTTGGTAGGGTCGAACACTGAAGCTTTCTTT	CASSLVGSNTEAFF
TRBV29-1	TRBJ2-7	many	-	TGCAGCGTTGATATCGCTGGGAGGGAGCAGTACTTC	CSVDIAGREQYF
TRBV7-2	TRBJ2-3	many	TRBD2	TGTGCCAGCAGCACCAGCGGGAGTCCAGATACGCAGTATTTT	CASSTSGSPDTQYF
TRBV11-3	TRBJ2-1	many	-	TGTGCCAGCAGCTTTTTGGACAATGAGCAGTTCTTC	CASSFLDNEQFF
TRBV7-9	TRBJ2-1	many	TRBD2	TGTGCCAGCAGCCCGCCTCCCGGGACTAGCGGGAGAGGGCCTACACGGGATGAGCAGTTCTTC	CASSPPPGTSGRGPTRDEQFF
TRBV10-3	TRBJ2-1	many	-	TGTGCCATCAGTGAGTCGGACAGTAACAATGAGCAGTTCTTC	CAISESDSNNEQFF
TRBV6-1	TRBJ1-1	few	TRBD1	TGTGCCAGCAGTTACTCTACAGGGGGTCTCACTGAAGCTTTCTTT	CASSYSTGGLTEAFF
TRBV28	TRBJ1-3	many	TRBD1	TGTGCCAGCAGCACAGGGGGATCCTCTGGAAACACCATATATTTT	CASSTGGSSGNTIYF
TRBV6-1	TRBJ2-2	-	TRBD2	TGTGCCAGCAGGACCGGGACTAGCGAGAGGGGGGAGCTGTTTTTT	CASRTGTSERGELFF
TRBV6-1	TRBJ2-7	few	TRBD1	TGTGCCAGCAGTGATCCACAGGGGTGGGACTACGAGCAGTACTTC	CASSDPQGWDYEQYF
TRBV11-3	TRBJ2-2	-	-	TGTGCCAGCAGCTTAGGGTACGGGGTCGCGAACACCGGGGAGCTGTTTTTT	CASSLGYGVANTGELFF
TRBV20-1	TRBJ1-1	-	TRBD1	TGCAGTGCTGGGCCCCAGGGGGGGGTCACTGAAGCTTTCTTT	CSAGPQGGVTEAFF
TRBV7-8	TRBJ1-2	-	-	TGTACCAGCAGCACATCCTGGGACAACCCAAATGGCTACACCTTC	CTSSTSWDNPNGYTF
TRBV28	TRBJ1-2	many	TRBD1	TGTGCCAGCCGAACATTCGACAGGGACCTCTATGGCTACACCTTC	CASRTFDRDLYGYTF
TRBV6-1	TRBJ2-7	many	TRBD2	TGTGCCAGCAGTTTGATTAGCGGGGCACCCTACGAGCAGTACTTC	CASSLISGAPYEQYF
TRBV19	TRBJ2-5	-	-	TGTGCCAGTAGTATAGTTGGGCAGGGAAAGACCCAGTACTTC	CASSIVGQGKTQYF